A selection of T cell receptor beta chains follows, all from one sample in a study of beta chain features in type 1 diabetes. The repertoire was sequenced with immunoSEQ multiplex PCR; TCRdb's copy has only in-frame clones and lacks some. The repertoire holds 600,000 to 750,000 clones, with around 12% as singletons. Material for sequencing was naive CD4+ T cells from blood. These receptors were collected from a young man with type 1 diabetes. CDR3s leave out the opening cysteine and the closing phenylalanine or tryptophan. The size of a clone is reported for some rows only, either as once, few or many, or as a class for expanded clones.

v_call clone_size cdr3_aa
TRBV6-6 - ASGQNQETQY
TRBV9 few ASSVSGGAGETQY
TRBV7-9 - ASKMGEANSPLH
TRBV30 few AWGGQGSYNEQF
TRBV10-2 few ASSDLRGPSYEQY
TRBV10-3 few AISEREEGYGYT
TRBV2 few ASSESSSSAKLF
TRBV9 few ASSTSTGSYEQY
TRBV5-1 few ASSWTGMWADTQY
TRBV5-1 few ASSLLPVPSTDTQY
TRBV5-4 - ASSLGSGVIDTQY
TRBV2 few ASSPFRTQY
TRBV5-1 - ASSGEQGSWRYT
TRBV4-3 - ASSQDFTHAKNIQY
TRBV6-6 few ASSYRREDEKLF
TRBV28 few ASRRRGGNTIY
TRBV6-6 - ASSTIRTGDNSPLH
TRBV5-6 few ATYTSGDYNEQF
TRBV29-1 few SVVGYPGSGNTIY
TRBV6-5 few ASSPSGGAIVTQY
TRBV5-1 few ASSGQGNNYGYT
TRBV2 - ASGALYGYT